This is a list of T cell receptor beta chains from one sample in a study of blood T cell repertoires in COVID-19. The table came from immunoSEQ multiplex PCR; TCRdb's copy has only in-frame clones and leaves some out. The sample consists of roughly 250,000 clones, approximately 90% of them appearing once. The sequencing input was peripheral blood. These receptors were collected from a man in his sixties who had recovered from COVID-19. The CDR3 runs from the conserved cysteine through the conserved F or W. D genes are given only for firm matches. Some rows mark clone size as missing; the rest say once, few, many or name a class of expanded clone.

d_gene	v_gene	j_gene	abundance	CDR3aa	CDR3nt
TRBD1	TRBV6-5	TRBJ1-2	.	CASSQDRDYGYTF	TGTGCCAGCAGCCAGGACAGGGACTATGGCTACACCTTC
.	TRBV29-1	TRBJ1-3	.	CSVLATGRNTIYF	TGCAGCGTCCTGGCGACAGGTCGAAACACCATATATTTT
TRBD1	TRBV18	TRBJ1-1	.	CASSPQGASEAFF	TGTGCCAGCTCACCACAGGGGGCCTCTGAAGCTTTCTTT
.	TRBV6-5	TRBJ1-2	.	CASSYPRGASPGGYTF	TGTGCCAGCAGTTACCCGCGTGGGGCTTCCCCCGGTGGCTACACCTTC
TRBD2	TRBV9	TRBJ2-5	.	CASSVGTSGVQETQYF	TGTGCCAGCAGCGTAGGGACTAGCGGGGTCCAAGAGACCCAGTACTTC
.	TRBV27	TRBJ1-1	.	CASSLSKTGYIEAFF	TGTGCCAGCAGTTTATCAAAGACAGGCTATATTGAAGCTTTCTTT
.	TRBV15	TRBJ1-5	.	CATSREGGRARTQPQHF	TGTGCCACCAGCAGAGAAGGGGGTCGTGCCCGGACTCAGCCCCAGCATTTT
.	TRBV5-1	TRBJ2-5	.	CASSFRDQETQYF	TGCGCCAGCAGCTTCCGGGACCAAGAGACCCAGTACTTC
TRBD2	TRBV12-3/TRBV12-4	TRBJ2-3	.	CASSLAQTSQYF	TGTGCCAGCAGTTTAGCGCAGACTAGCCAGTATTTT
TRBD2	TRBV30	TRBJ2-2	.	CAWSRTSGGASTGELFF	TGTGCCTGGAGTAGGACTAGCGGGGGGGCGAGCACCGGGGAGCTGTTTTTT
TRBD1	TRBV7-9	TRBJ2-2	once	CASRPTGGQDTGELFF	TGTGCCAGCAGACCCACAGGGGGCCAGGACACCGGGGAGCTGTTTTTT
TRBD1	TRBV27	TRBJ1-1	.	CASSSTGDRLNTEAFF	TGTGCCAGCAGTTCCACTGGGGACAGGTTGAACACTGAAGCTTTCTTT
TRBD2	TRBV7-9	TRBJ2-1	.	CASSHPGLAGGPQIF	TGTGCCAGCAGCCACCCGGGACTAGCGGGGGGGCCTCAGATCTTC
TRBD1	TRBV6-6	TRBJ2-2	once	CASSYAGTGVTGELFF	TGTGCCAGCAGTTACGCGGGGACAGGGGTCACCGGGGAGCTGTTTTTT
TRBD1	TRBV6-5	TRBJ2-2	.	CATRQGTGELFF	TGTGCCACCCGACAGGGAACCGGGGAGCTGTTTTTT
TRBD2	TRBV5-1	TRBJ2-2	.	CASSRMGGSSTGELFF	TGCGCCAGCAGCCGTATGGGGGGGTCCAGCACCGGGGAGCTGTTTTTT
TRBD1	TRBV3-1/TRBV3-2	TRBJ1-6	.	CASSHGTGFSPLHF	TGTGCCAGCAGCCACGGGACAGGATTTTCACCCCTCCACTTT
TRBD1	TRBV2	TRBJ1-5	.	CASSGTGQGNQPQHF	TGTGCCAGCAGTGGAACGGGACAGGGGAATCAGCCCCAGCATTTT
TRBD1	TRBV25-1	TRBJ2-7	.	CASRDRGRGEQYF	TGTGCCAGCCGGGACAGGGGGCGAGGGGAGCAGTACTTC
.	TRBV5-1	TRBJ2-4	.	CASSLAGADIQYF	TGCGCCAGCAGCTTGGCTGGGGCAGACATTCAGTACTTC
.	TRBV12-3/TRBV12-4	TRBJ1-5	.	CASSDQVGPQHF	TGTGCCAGCAGTGATCAGGTGGGGCCCCAGCATTTT
TRBD2	TRBV10-1	TRBJ2-4	.	CASSEERGVPKNIQYF	TGCGCCAGCAGTGAAGAGCGGGGCGTGCCCAAAAACATTCAGTACTTC
.	TRBV5-1	TRBJ2-2	.	CASSLLGGPDTGELFF	TGCGCCAGCAGCTTGTTGGGGGGGCCGGACACCGGGGAGCTGTTTTTT
.	TRBV11-3	TRBJ2-1	.	CASSPGMGRGPSYNEQFF	TGTGCCAGCAGCCCCGGGATGGGGCGGGGGCCCTCCTACAATGAGCAGTTCTTC
TRBD1	TRBV27	TRBJ2-1	.	CATLPTGQNYNEQFF	TGTGCCACCTTACCCACGGGACAGAACTACAATGAGCAGTTCTTC
TRBD2	TRBV5-4	TRBJ2-3	.	CASSLGLTSGASTDTQYF	TGTGCCAGCAGCTTGGGTCTTACTAGCGGGGCCTCCACAGATACGCAGTATTTT
.	TRBV7-9	TRBJ1-1	.	CASSPGGTEAFF	TGTGCCAGCAGCCCTGGGGGGACTGAAGCTTTCTTT
.	TRBV12-3/TRBV12-4	TRBJ1-4	.	CASRPSGGRGLFF	TGTGCCAGCAGGCCGTCGGGGGGCCGAGGACTGTTTTTT
.	TRBV5-1	TRBJ1-2	.	CASSLLQGFDGYTF	TGCGCCAGCAGCTTACTTCAGGGGTTTGATGGCTACACCTTC
.	TRBV3-1/TRBV3-2	TRBJ2-3	.	CASSLKGVNTQYF	TGTGCCAGCAGCCTAAAAGGGGTGAATACGCAGTATTTT
.	TRBV10-2	TRBJ1-1	.	CASSGQRNTEAFF	TGCGCCAGCAGCGGACAAAGGAACACTGAAGCTTTCTTT
TRBD1	TRBV4-2	TRBJ1-1	.	CASSHADRGHTEAFF	TGTGCCAGCAGCCACGCGGACAGGGGTCACACTGAAGCTTTCTTT
.	TRBV2	TRBJ2-2	.	CASRGGALNTGELFF	TGTGCCTCCCGGGGAGGTGCTTTGAACACCGGGGAGCTGTTTTTT
.	TRBV6-5	TRBJ1-5	.	CASSYQYTSNQPQHF	TGTGCCAGCAGTTACCAGTACACAAGCAATCAGCCCCAGCATTTT
TRBD1	TRBV24-1	TRBJ1-5	.	CATSSSGGQGGQPQHF	TGTGCCACCAGCTCCTCGGGGGGACAGGGGGGTCAGCCCCAGCATTTT
.	TRBV6-2/TRBV6-3	TRBJ1-1	many	CASSRGVNTEAFF	TGTGCCAGCAGCCGGGGGGTGAACACTGAAGCTTTCTTT
TRBD1	TRBV11-2	TRBJ1-6	.	CASSATGGDYNSPLHF	TGTGCCAGCAGCGCCACAGGGGGGGATTATAATTCACCCCTCCACTTT
.	TRBV7-9	TRBJ2-3	once	CASSFYLVLEITDTQYF	TGTGCCAGCAGCTTCTACCTTGTGTTAGAAATCACAGATACGCAGTATTTT
.	TRBV5-1	TRBJ1-6	.	CASSLGGDSPLHF	TGCGCCAGCAGCTTGGGGGGGGATTCACCCCTCCACTTT
.	TRBV2	TRBJ2-3	once	CASSETGSKDTQYF	TGTGCCAGCAGTGAAACGGGGTCAAAAGATACGCAGTATTTT
.	TRBV10-3	TRBJ2-3	.	CAISEIAVRRVEGTQYF	TGTGCCATCAGTGAGATTGCGGTACGCCGGGTTGAAGGTACGCAGTATTTT
TRBD1	TRBV6-5	TRBJ2-3	.	CAHRGDIDTQYF	TGTGCCCACAGGGGGGACATAGATACGCAGTATTTT
TRBD1	TRBV5-1	TRBJ2-3	.	CASSPGQGADTQYF	TGCGCCAGCAGCCCGGGACAGGGGGCAGATACGCAGTATTTT
.	TRBV27	TRBJ2-3	.	CATNRVRGASRTDTQYF	TGTGCCACCAACAGAGTACGGGGGGCGTCCCGAACAGATACGCAGTATTTT
TRBD2	TRBV19	TRBJ2-1	.	CASIFHRLAGGLYNEQFF	TGTGCCAGTATTTTCCACAGACTAGCGGGGGGGCTATACAATGAGCAGTTCTTC
.	TRBV7-2	TRBJ2-5	.	CASSTSWTAGETQYF	TGTGCCAGCTCTACCTCTTGGACGGCGGGGGAGACCCAGTACTTC
.	TRBV10-2	TRBJ1-6	.	CASSERGWNSPLHF	TGCGCCAGCAGTGAGAGGGGCTGGAATTCACCCCTCCACTTT